This record looks at one T cell receptor (beta chain) sequence and its context. The antigen remains unidentified. The sample belongs to a study of OX40 agonist ivuxolimab in advanced cancers. Study summary: Three patients had partial responses: one hepatocellular carcinoma, two cutaneous melanoma. Overall study results and limits: CD4+ and CD8+ T cells in blood underwent clonal expansion by week 6 at 0.1 to 3.0 mg/kg.

The CDR3 runs to 15 residues. V trimming: 6 bases; J trimming: 3 bases; junction bases outside the gene matches: 7. CDR1 is SNHLY, CDR2 FYNNEI, per germline. Generated by immunoSEQ multiplex PCR, the TCRdb table keeps only in-frame clones and is missing some. The sample lists tens of thousands of clones; about 91% were seen once. This specimen was CD4+ or CD8+ T cells sorted from blood, taken in a trial of the OX40 agonist ivuxolimab. The gene calls are TRBV2 and TRBJ1-4; TRBD1 matches 7 bases. The TCR originated in an adult with an advanced solid tumor such as melanoma, head and neck, liver or kidney cancer. The CDR3 bases are TGTGCCAGCAGGGTGCCCCAGGGGGCTAATGAAAAACTGTTTTTT. This sequence encodes CASRVPQGANEKLFF.